This TCR beta chain was found in a study of monozygotic twins with inflammatory bowel disease. Eight cDNA synthesis reactions were run for every sample. TCRdb re-analyzed the 5' RACE reads; it lists each CDR3 protein once, without DNA. This listing includes over 110,000 distinct CDR3 sequences. The CDR3 covers 15 residues. Germline V gene data show CDR1 as DFQATT and CDR2 as SNEGSKA (reference sequence). V usage is TRBV20-1 and J usage is TRBJ2-7; lacking DNA, the TRBD2 call made by TCRdb goes unchecked. The sample was blood. This clonotype was sampled from a human donor with ulcerative colitis or Crohn's disease, or a healthy co-twin of an affected twin (not recorded which). This CDR3 is CSARWASGDSYEQYF.